These T cell receptor beta chains were read from a single sample in a study of blood T cells in healthy people across ages. TCRdb fed the 5' RACE reads into MiXCR, producing one record per CDR3 protein. The sample lists some 760,000 distinct CDR3 sequences; 20% to 25% were seen once. These data are also associated with another study on T cells of mothers and their children.

What was sequenced was blood. The receptors stem from a boy younger than 18 in good health. Both conserved end residues are part of each CDR3.

V,J,CDR3
TRBV6-2/TRBV6-3,TRBJ1-1,CASTRGTEAFF
TRBV20-1,TRBJ2-7,CSARAGKVEQYF
TRBV5-1,TRBJ2-7,CASSRDRLEQYF
TRBV7-2,TRBJ1-1,CASYSPDRGGTEAFF
TRBV6-1,TRBJ2-5,CASSGTEGVVETQYF
TRBV19,TRBJ2-6,CASSPRDRGLTGANVLTF
TRBV5-1,TRBJ2-2,CASSSGANTGELFF
TRBV24-1,TRBJ2-1,CATSDSRGGSFNEQFF
TRBV20-1,TRBJ2-2,CSARDPRGQNTGELFF
TRBV7-2,TRBJ2-4,CASSADGTLDIQYF
TRBV28,TRBJ2-1,CASSLPIGEQFF
TRBV20-1,TRBJ2-1,CSARRRGLNEQFF
TRBV12-3/TRBV12-4,TRBJ1-4,CASVAGQHNEKLFF
TRBV5-1,-,CASSNRNEQFF
TRBV4-3,TRBJ2-3,CASSQDSGDTQYF
TRBV4-3,TRBJ2-4,CASSQGDRDTKNIQYF
TRBV7-9,TRBJ2-2,CASSATSAGESTGELFF
TRBV6-1,TRBJ1-5,CASSERQGASNQPQHF
TRBV4-1,-,CASSQEGALSYEQYF
TRBV21-1,-,CASSKQAWGRLTAYEQYF
TRBV6-6,TRBJ1-5,CASRSTGGANQPQHF
TRBV7-3,TRBJ2-1,CASSFRASGSYNEQFF
TRBV5-6,TRBJ2-5,CASSQSWDRPVF
TRBV27,TRBJ1-4,CASRPMDRDNEKLFF
TRBV18,TRBJ2-6,CASSRITGRSEGANVLTF
TRBV6-1,TRBJ1-2,CASGWGLYFGYTF
TRBV6-6,TRBJ1-1,CAVGPGHTEAFF
TRBV28,TRBJ2-7,CASGNGLAADYEQYF
TRBV4-3,TRBJ2-5,CASSEGASGGAETQYF
TRBV11-2,TRBJ2-5,CASSLGQDSRGHNPLETQYF
TRBV11-2,TRBJ2-7,CASSASGYEQYF
TRBV28,TRBJ2-3,CASSHPQGSRDQYF
TRBV29-1,TRBJ2-1,CSVETGTASSYNEQFF
TRBV15,TRBJ2-3,CATSGRDTRKDTQYF
TRBV7-2,TRBJ2-3,CASSRGLAGGLRDTQYF
TRBV12-3/TRBV12-4,TRBJ1-3,CASSLGQGRSGNTIYF
TRBV9,TRBJ2-3,CASSVAWGDTQYF
TRBV6-2/TRBV6-3,-,CASSYWGLRRYEQYF
TRBV19,TRBJ2-1,CASRWGQGIGEQFF
TRBV28,TRBJ2-2,CASTDSWGGTGELFF
TRBV5-8,TRBJ2-1,CASRLGQPGDEQFF
TRBV5-5,TRBJ1-4,CASSRYGTDNEKLFF